This entry lists 25 T cell receptor beta chains sequenced from one sample in a study of T cell responses to AZD1222 COVID-19 vaccine. Libraries were prepared by immunoSEQ multiplex PCR; TCRdb keeps only in-frame clonotypes and omits some of them. Here the sample spans under 110,000 clones, 90% being singletons. The source material was peripheral blood, sampled on day 0 of AZD1222 vaccination. The receptors were gathered from an adult in good health.

The gene calls are TRBV4-1 and TRBJ1-1; 8 bases align to TRBD1. After removal of 1 base from V and 6 bases from J, the junction contained 1 base not matched to a gene. Per germline, CDR1 MGHRA and CDR2 YSYEKL. This CDR3 is 13 amino acids long. This CDR3 reads CASSQGQGSEAFF. Here the CDR3 DNA reads TGCGCCAGCAGCCAAGGACAGGGGTCTGAAGCTTTCTTT.

J is TRBJ1-1 and V is TRBV5-4; maybe TRBD1 (6 bases). This CDR3 has 14 residues. Germline V gives CDR1 SGHNT, CDR2 YYREEE (reference sequence). The V and J ends lost 5 bases and 8 bases respectively, with 19 bases between them. The DNA of the CDR3 is TGTGCCAGCAGGCAGGATTGGGAGACAGGCGAAGCTTTCTTT. It yields the protein CASRQDWETGEAFF.

The CDR3 region has the DNA TGTGCCAGCAGTTACGGGGAGCCGGGCTCTGGAAACACCATATATTTT. Protein: CASSYGEPGSGNTIYF. This chain connects TRBV27 to TRBJ1-3; no definite D call. The ends were cut back, 4 bases at V and 0 bases at J, with 13 bases in the middle. The CDR3 consists of 16 residues. Germline CDR1 is MNHEY and CDR2 is SMNVEV (reference sequence).

The rearrangement uses TRBV27 and TRBJ1-5; D might be TRBD1 (6 bases). The germline gives CDR1 MNHEY, CDR2 SMNVEV (reference sequence). Trimming removed 2 bases from V and 0 bases from J, with 8 bases in between. This CDR3 comprises 15 residues. The CDR3 protein is CASSLDRFSNQPQHF. CDR3 nucleotide sequence: TGTGCCAGCAGTTTAGACAGGTTTAGCAATCAGCCCCAGCATTTT.

This clone was found a few times. V is TRBV6-6 and J is TRBJ1-4, with D possibly being TRBD1 (5 bases). Germline CDR1 MNHNY, CDR2 SVGAGI (reference sequence). This CDR3 comprises 17 residues. V was trimmed by 5 bases and J by 0 bases, leaving 16 bases between them. The CDR3 loop reads CASSHPRVRATNEKLFF. DNA for the CDR3: TGTGCCAGCAGTCACCCCAGGGTACGAGCAACTAATGAAAAACTGTTTTTT.

This chain connects TRBV9 to TRBJ2-1; TRBD2 agrees at 11 bases. Germline CDR1 reads SGDLS; CDR2 reads YYNGEE. CDR3 length: 16 amino acids. V was pared by 0 bases and J by 7 bases, with 6 bases of the junction left unmatched. DNA for the CDR3: TGTGCCAGCAGCGTAGATTGGGGGACTAGCGGAAATGAGCAGTTCTTC. Translated: CASSVDWGTSGNEQFF.

V usage is TRBV10-3 and J usage is TRBJ1-2; no clear D gene. V was shortened by 6 bases and J by 8 bases, with 16 bases between the two germline ends. The CDR3 loop spans 13 amino acids. CDR1 ENHRY and CDR2 SYGVKD come from the germline V gene. This CDR3 reads CAISPDGNGGYTF. The DNA for the CDR3 is TGTGCCATCAGCCCGGACGGGAACGGGGGCTACACCTTC.

This clone was observed a handful of times. The chain uses TRBV20-1 and TRBJ2-6; D ambiguous. CDR1 and CDR2 from the germline V gene are DFQATT and SNEGSKA (reference sequence). The CDR3 consists of 15 residues. Trimming pared 3 bases from V and 0 bases from J, leaving 9 bases between. DNA for the CDR3: TGCAGTGCTAGTTTAGGGAACTCTGGGGCCAACGTCCTGACTTTC. It encodes CSASLGNSGANVLTF.

In this sample, this clone turned up once. The chain combines TRBV6-5 with TRBJ1-4; 10 nucleotides align to TRBD1. Germline V gene data show CDR1 as MNHEY and CDR2 as SVGAGI. J gave up 10 bases and V 2 bases, and 10 bases lay outside the gene matches. The CDR3 consists of 16 residues. The CDR3 sequence: CASSYGGTGEGGKLFF. DNA for the CDR3: TGTGCCAGCAGTTACGGGGGGACAGGGGAAGGTGGAAAACTGTTTTTT.

V usage is TRBV5-1 and J usage is TRBJ2-5, with D possibly matching TRBD1 (6 bases). This CDR3 comprises 14 residues. Between the trimmed V and J ends, which lost 3 bases and 1 base, there was a span of 10 bases. Germline loops: CDR1 SGHRS, CDR2 YFSETQ. CDR3 amino acids: CASSSGTLQETQYF. CDR3 DNA sequence: TGCGCCAGCAGCTCCGGGACACTCCAAGAGACCCAGTACTTC.

The chain has TRBV4-1 and TRBJ1-6, with 8 bases lining up with TRBD1. Germline values: CDR1 MGHRA, CDR2 YSYEKL. The CDR3 covers 13 residues. V lost 8 bases to trimming and J lost 6 bases; unmatched junction nucleotides: 3. This CDR3 is CASGQGVNSPLHF. The DNA for the CDR3 is TGCGCCAGCGGACAGGGTGTTAATTCACCCCTCCACTTT.

The chain links TRBV5-6 to TRBJ2-7; TRBD2 might be the D (5 bases). This CDR3 has 13 residues. Per germline, CDR1 SGHDT and CDR2 YYEEEE. V gave up 4 bases and J gave up 2 bases, with 10 bases separating them. CDR3 loop: CASSAGDTYEQYF. CDR3 nucleotide sequence: TGTGCCAGCAGCGCGGGTGATACCTACGAGCAGTACTTC.

The V and J genes are TRBV10-2 and TRBJ1-3, with 7 nucleotides matching TRBD1. The ends lost 5 bases at V and 1 base at J; junction bases unmatched: 5. CDR3 size: 15 residues. CDR1 WSHSY and CDR2 SAAADI come from the germline V gene. CDR3 sequence reads: CASSPGQPSGNTIYF. In DNA form, the CDR3 reads TGCGCCAGCAGTCCGGGACAGCCTTCTGGAAACACCATATATTTT.

This clone appeared once. The rearrangement joins TRBV20-1 to TRBJ1-1; possible D gene TRBD1, 5 bases. Trimming shortened V by 4 bases and J by 8 bases, and 8 bases separated the two germline ends. The CDR3 spans 10 residues. Germline assignment: CDR1 DFQATT and CDR2 SNEGSKA (reference sequence). The CDR3 region has the DNA TGCAGTGCTAAGGGGTGGGAAGCTTTCTTT. Protein: CSAKGWEAFF.

This CDR3 reads CSVVRGATHNEQFF. The CDR3 nucleotides are TGCAGCGTTGTTCGTGGGGCGACCCACAATGAGCAGTTCTTC. The chain is built from TRBV29-1 and TRBJ2-1, with D perhaps TRBD1 (5 bases). The CDR3 consists of 14 residues. The V end lost 4 bases, the J end lost 5 bases, and 15 bases lay between the germline ends. CDR1 is SQVTM, CDR2 ANQGSEA, per germline.

The J gene is TRBJ1-4, the V gene TRBV19; TRBD1 aligns across 8 bases. The CDR3 has 15 amino acids. CDR1 is LNHDA, CDR2 SQIVND, per germline (reference sequence). Trimming took 5 bases from V and 8 from J; bases not matched to a gene: 10. The CDR3 DNA sequence: TGTGCCAGTAGTCCCTCGACAGGGGAAAGCGAAAAACTGTTTTTT. This sequence encodes CASSPSTGESEKLFF.

In this sample, this clone turned up once. The CDR3 DNA follows: TGTGCCAGCAGTTCTCCTTTTGGCCCGTCGAATCAGCCCCAGCATTTT. Translating it yields CASSSPFGPSNQPQHF. V gene TRBV6-5 combines with J gene TRBJ1-5; D remains unclear. Germline CDR1 and CDR2: MNHEY and SVGAGI. CDR3 length: 16 residues. V lost 4 bases and J lost 4, with 17 bases in between.

This chain uses TRBV19 with TRBJ1-3; the D is unclear. Germline V gives CDR1 LNHDA, CDR2 SQIVND (reference sequence). V dropped 8 bases and J dropped 2 bases, with 13 bases sitting between them. The length of the CDR3 is 14 residues. Here the CDR3 DNA reads TGTGCCAGTTCCCCGGGCGTTACTGGAAACACCATATATTTT. Its protein is CASSPGVTGNTIYF.

V usage is TRBV12-3 or TRBV12-4 and J usage is TRBJ1-2; D may be TRBD1 (5 bases). The V gene lost 3 bases and the J gene lost 3 bases, with 8 bases spanning the gap. This CDR3 has 13 residues. The CDR3 coding sequence is TGTGCCAGCAGTTTCGGGGCGGACTATGGCTACACCTTC. This codes for CASSFGADYGYTF.

The rearrangement joins TRBV6-5 to TRBJ2-2; D is uncertain. Germline assignment: CDR1 MNHEY and CDR2 SVGAGI. Trimming pared 8 bases from V and 0 bases from J, leaving 4 bases between. The CDR3 totals 12 residues. CDR3 protein: CASGTNTGELFF. The CDR3 DNA follows: TGTGCCAGCGGTACGAACACCGGGGAGCTGTTTTTT.

CDR3 residues: CASSPGTGSEAFF. CDR3 in DNA: TGTGCCAGCAGCCCCGGGACAGGGAGTGAAGCTTTCTTT. The chain has TRBV11-2 and TRBJ1-1; 9 nucleotides match TRBD1. The CDR3 loop spans 13 amino acids. CDR1 SGHAT and CDR2 FQNNGV come from the germline V gene. V shed 5 bases and J 7 bases; nucleotides not matched to a gene: 5.

The J gene is TRBJ2-3, the V gene TRBV2; TRBD2 matches 7 bases. The germline CDR1 and CDR2 sequences are SNHLY and FYNNEI. The CDR3 is 15 residues long. V was pared by 4 bases and J by 0 bases, with 4 bases of the junction left unmatched. The CDR3, as DNA: TGTGCCAGCAGTGTGGCGGGGGTAAGCACAGATACGCAGTATTTT. Translated: CASSVAGVSTDTQYF.

This clone was detected a few times. This chain joins TRBV10-3 and TRBJ1-1; D call uncertain. The V gene lost 10 bases and the J gene lost 0 bases, with 12 bases spanning the gap. The germline CDR1 and CDR2 sequences are ENHRY and SYGVKD. The CDR3 covers 13 residues. Written as DNA, the CDR3 is TGTGCCACCCTTCCTATACTGAACACTGAAGCTTTCTTT. Amino acid sequence: CATLPILNTEAFF.

This chain uses TRBV20-1 with TRBJ2-5; D possibly corresponds to TRBD2 (5 bases). The germline V gene encodes CDR1 DFQATT and CDR2 SNEGSKA (reference sequence). Trimming took off 3 bases at V and 1 base at J, with 9 bases between the two ends. The CDR3 is 13 amino acids. CDR3 bases: TGCAGTGCTAGTCCCGGGGTCCAAGAGACCCAGTACTTC. It is translated as CSASPGVQETQYF.

V usage is TRBV7-2 and J usage is TRBJ1-1; D not resolved. V was clipped by 5 bases and J by 6 bases, with 13 bases between them. Germline CDR1 and CDR2: SGHTA and FQGNSA. The CDR3 has 13 amino acids. DNA for the CDR3: TGTGCCAGCAGCCCAAGATCCGCCGCTGAAGCTTTCTTT. Translated, it gives CASSPRSAAEAFF. Full variable domain (missing parts from reference TRBV7-2 and TRBJ1-1): GAGVSQSPSNKVTEKGKDVELRCDPISGHTALYWYRQSLGQGLEFLIYFQGNSAPDKSGLPSDRFSAERTGGSVSTLTIQRTQQEDSAVYLCASSPRSAAEAFFGQGTRLTVV.